A selection of T cell receptor beta chains follows, all from one sample in a study of CD8+ T cells in alopecia areata. Sequencing was performed with immunoSEQ multiplex PCR; in TCRdb, only in-frame clones are kept and a portion is missing. There are approximately 210,000 clones in the sample; approximately 45% occur only once, and 2% to 3% lies in the top ten. The sequences come from CD4+ T cells sorted from blood, collected at approximately week 39, from a patient treated with tofacitinib. The receptors shown here come from a human donor with alopecia areata. Each CDR3 is given with its conserved first and last residue. A D gene is named only where the DNA matches it firmly. Clone size, where shown, is once, few, many, or a class for clones that have expanded.

TGTGCCAGCAGCTTGGGGACTGGGCAGCCCCAGCATTTT,CASSLGTGQPQHF,TRBV11-2,NA,once,TRBJ1-5
TGTGCCAGCTCGGCCCCGCCGCATAGCTACACCTTC,CASSAPPHSYTF,TRBV18,NA,few,TRBJ1-2
TGTGCCAGCAGCCAGCGGTACCAAAGGGAGCAGTTCTTC,CASSQRYQREQFF,TRBV7-2,NA,NA,TRBJ2-1
TGCGCCAGCAGGGGGGCGAGGAACACTGAAGCTTTCTTT,CASRGARNTEAFF,TRBV4-1,NA,NA,TRBJ1-1
TGTGCCTGGAGCCCCGGGACAGCGGGAAACACCATATATTTT,CAWSPGTAGNTIYF,TRBV30,TRBD1,many,TRBJ1-3
TGCGCCAGCAGCCCTAGTTCACGTAATAATGAAAAACTGTTTTTT,CASSPSSRNNEKLFF,TRBV4-1,NA,NA,TRBJ1-4
TGTGCCAGCAACCCGACAGGGGGGTCGACCTATGGCTACACCTTC,CASNPTGGSTYGYTF,TRBV2,TRBD1,NA,TRBJ1-2
TGTGCCAGCAGCCGAGACAGCGGCACTGAAGCTTTCTTT,CASSRDSGTEAFF,TRBV7-6,NA,few,TRBJ1-1
TGTGCCTCGAGGGGAAGCGGAAACACCATATATTTT,CASRGSGNTIYF,TRBV14,NA,NA,TRBJ1-3
TGCGCCAGCAGCCGAGGGGGGGAGCTTCAAGAGACCCAGTACTTC,CASSRGGELQETQYF,TRBV4-1,NA,NA,TRBJ2-5
TGTGCCAGCAGCGACGGAGGTACTGGAAACACCATATATTTT,CASSDGGTGNTIYF,TRBV4-2,NA,NA,TRBJ1-3
TGCGCCAGCAGCGGGGGGACAGGCCTCTCTGGGGCCAACGTCCTGACTTTC,CASSGGTGLSGANVLTF,TRBV5-1,TRBD1,few,TRBJ2-6
TGTGCCAGCAGCGTCGTGGTAGCGGGAGACGAGCAGTACTTC,CASSVVVAGDEQYF,TRBV7-9,TRBD2,NA,TRBJ2-7
TGTGCCTGGAGTGCCTCTGGGAAGGGCTACACCTTC,CAWSASGKGYTF,TRBV30,NA,NA,TRBJ1-2
TGTGCCAGCAGGCAGGGGAGCTCCTACGAGCAGTACTTC,CASRQGSSYEQYF,TRBV2,NA,few,TRBJ2-7
TGCGCCAGCAGCTTGGTCCCCTCCTACGAGCAGTACTTC,CASSLVPSYEQYF,TRBV5-1,NA,NA,TRBJ2-7
TGCGCCAGCAGCCGCGAGCTAGCGGAATACAATGAGCAGTTCTTC,CASSRELAEYNEQFF,TRBV4-3,TRBD2,NA,TRBJ2-1
TGTGCCAGCAGCGGGGACTTTTACACTGAAGCTTTCTTT,CASSGDFYTEAFF,TRBV7-2,NA,NA,TRBJ1-1
TGTGCCAGCAACCGACCCACAGATACGCAGTATTTT,CASNRPTDTQYF,TRBV6-4,NA,few,TRBJ2-3
TGCGCCAGCAGCTATACTTCTCCCAGCTCCTACAATGAGCAGTTCTTC,CASSYTSPSSYNEQFF,TRBV5-1,NA,NA,TRBJ2-1
TGCGCCAGCAGCCAAGCAGTAAATCAGCCCCAGCATTTT,CASSQAVNQPQHF,TRBV4-3,NA,few,TRBJ1-5
TGTGCCTGGAGTGCTGTTCGTGGGGAGACCCAGTACTTC,CAWSAVRGETQYF,TRBV30,NA,NA,TRBJ2-5
TGTGCCAGCAGCCAAGATACTAGCGGACCGCCGAATCGGAAACAAGAGACCCAGTACTTC,CASSQDTSGPPNRKQETQYF,TRBV4-2,TRBD2,NA,TRBJ2-5
TGTGCCAGCAGTTATGGGGACCTTCTCGAGCAGTACTTC,CASSYGDLLEQYF,TRBV25-1,NA,NA,TRBJ2-7
TGTGCCAGCAGCTATCGGCCCGTCGTGAATGAGCAGTTCTTC,CASSYRPVVNEQFF,TRBV9,NA,NA,TRBJ2-1
TGTGCCAGCAGACCTAGCGGGAGGGCCCACGAGCAGTACTTC,CASRPSGRAHEQYF,TRBV27,TRBD2,NA,TRBJ2-7
TGCAGCGTTGACTGGGACTACAATGAGCAGTTCTTC,CSVDWDYNEQFF,TRBV29-1,NA,NA,TRBJ2-1
TGCAGCGTTTTACTGACAGGGCTGGATGGCTACACCTTC,CSVLLTGLDGYTF,TRBV29-1,TRBD1,NA,TRBJ1-2
TGTGCCAGCAGCTTGGATAGACAGGGGGCAATTGGGGAGACCCAGTACTTC,CASSLDRQGAIGETQYF,TRBV7-6,TRBD1,NA,TRBJ2-5
TGTGCCATCAGTGGGAGGACCGGTGACACTGAAGCTTTCTTT,CAISGRTGDTEAFF,TRBV10-3,NA,few,TRBJ1-1
TGCGCCAGCAGCCAAGTACCCGGGGGCTCTGGGGCCAACGTCCTGACTTTC,CASSQVPGGSGANVLTF,TRBV4-3,NA,NA,TRBJ2-6